These 9 T cell receptor beta chains came from one sample sequenced in a study of PD-L1 blockade in urothelial cancer. Sequenced by immunoSEQ multiplex PCR; TCRdb stores in-frame clones only, minus some. The sample includes about 45,000 clones, around 89% of them seen just once. The specimen was PBMCs, collected around atezolizumab (anti-PD-L1) treatment. The receptors here all came from a man older than 75 with urothelial cancer.

The chain has TRBV10-2 and TRBJ2-3; D is perhaps TRBD2 (6 bases). Trimming removed 0 bases from V and 9 bases from J, with 16 bases in between. In germline, CDR1 is WSHSY, CDR2 SAAADI. The CDR3 contains 15 residues. In nucleotides, the CDR3 is TGCGCCAGCAGTGAGTCACTAGCCCGACTCATCACGCAGTATTTT. Amino acid sequence: CASSESLARLITQYF.

This clone was detected only once. The CDR3 protein is CASSSRTGTQGTQYF. CDR3 in DNA: TGCGCCAGCAGCTCCCGGACCGGGACTCAGGGGACCCAGTACTTC. The chain uses TRBV5-1 and TRBJ2-5, with D possibly being TRBD2 (6 bases). The germline CDR1 and CDR2 sequences are SGHRS and YFSETQ. V lost 3 bases and J lost 7, with 19 bases in between. The CDR3 has 15 residues.

The V call is TRBV30, the J call TRBJ1-3; D is possibly TRBD1 (6 bases). This CDR3 is 18 amino acids long. Trimming removed 3 bases at V and 0 bases at J, with 21 bases between. Germline V CDR1 and CDR2: GTSNPN, SVGIG (reference sequence). For the CDR3, the DNA is TGTGCCTGGAGCGCCCGGGCAGGGGCACACTTCTCTGGAAACACCATATATTTT. This gives the protein CAWSARAGAHFSGNTIYF. The full variable domain, with the rest looked up from reference TRBV30 and TRBJ1-3, is SQTIHQWPATLVQPVGSPLSLECTVEGTSNPNLYWYRQAAGRGLQLLFYSVGIGQISSEVPQNLSASRPQDRQFILSSKKLLLSDSGFYLCAWSARAGAHFSGNTIYFGEGSWLTVV.

This clone appeared a single time. J is TRBJ2-2 and V is TRBV9; 9 positions agree with TRBD2. Looked up from germline, CDR1 is SGDLS and CDR2 is YYNGEE. With 0 bases clipped from V and 5 bases from J, the junction kept 8 bases outside the gene matches. The CDR3 contains 17 residues. This CDR3 reads CASSVGISGSATGELFF. In DNA, the CDR3 is TGTGCCAGCAGCGTAGGTATTAGCGGGAGTGCAACCGGGGAGCTGTTTTTT.

The chain combines TRBV4-3 with TRBJ2-7; TRBD1 aligns across 8 bases. The ends lost 0 bases at V and 7 bases at J; junction bases unmatched: 2. CDR1 LGHNA and CDR2 YSLEER come from the germline V gene. The CDR3 spans 13 residues. This chain's CDR3 is CASSQERDREQYF. The DNA for the CDR3 is TGCGCCAGCAGCCAAGAGAGGGACAGGGAGCAGTACTTC.

This rearrangement joins TRBV11-2 to TRBJ2-1, with D perhaps TRBD1 (5 bases). V was cut by 6 bases and J by 0 bases, with 15 bases left in between. The CDR3 contains 16 residues. Per the germline V gene, CDR1 is SGHAT and CDR2 is FQNNGV. CDR3 coding DNA: TGTGCCAGCAGGCAGGGTCCCCACTCCTCCTACAATGAGCAGTTCTTC. Protein: CASRQGPHSSYNEQFF.

The genes are TRBV9 and TRBJ2-5; TRBD1 matches at 7 bases. The length of the CDR3 is 15 residues. Germline V gives CDR1 SGDLS, CDR2 YYNGEE. The J segment lost 4 bases and the V segment lost 4 bases, leaving 10 bases of the junction unmatched. This chain's CDR3 is CASSSFKQGPETQYF. CDR3 DNA sequence: TGTGCCAGCAGCTCCTTTAAACAGGGGCCAGAGACCCAGTACTTC.

The rearrangement links TRBV11-3 to TRBJ2-2; a possible D gene is TRBD2 (6 bases). CDR1 and CDR2 (germline): SGHNT, YENEEA. V dropped 5 bases and J dropped 6 bases, with 16 bases sitting between them. There are 15 residues in the CDR3. The CDR3 DNA is TGTGCCAGCAGCGGATCGGGGGATTACCCCGGGGAGCTGTTTTTT. Residues: CASSGSGDYPGELFF.

J is TRBJ1-1 and V is TRBV5-4, with D maybe TRBD1 (5 bases). Germline V gene sequence: CDR1 SGHNT, CDR2 YYREEE (reference sequence). The CDR3 runs to 15 residues. Trimming cost V 2 bases and J 2 bases, with 13 bases left between them. The CDR3 reads CASSLDTGTNTEAFF. DNA of the CDR3: TGTGCCAGCAGCTTAGACACAGGCACAAACACTGAAGCTTTCTTT.